The clone carrying this T cell receptor beta chain was observed at least ten times. Its antigen remains unidentified. These data belong to a study of T-cell reconstitution after alpha-beta-depleted transplantation in children. Whole-study results and caveats: There were some patients whose high TCRbeta diversity at day 60 came from surviving recipient T cells and thymic progenitors. Reported findings indicate that, about two months after transplant, alpha-beta T cells came from several hundred expanded clones, which were derived from non-depleted graft cells.

J lost 4 bases, V lost 1 base, and 8 bases had no gene match. From germline, CDR1 is SGHRS and CDR2 YFSETQ. The CDR3 runs 16 residues. For TCRbeta, the library was prepared with unique molecular identifiers. In TCRdb, the PCR reads were re-called with MiXCR into one record per CDR3 protein. The table has under 20,000 distinct CDR3 sequences, about an eighth seen once. The genes are TRBV5-1 and TRBJ2-7; 10 bases align to TRBD1. This sequence originates from a female patient aged 2-15 years who had a stem cell transplant for congenital amegakaryocytic thrombocytopenia, so the T cells may come from the graft donor. The sample consisted of PBMCs, mostly from graft donor cells, taken 60 days after TCRalphabeta/CD19-depleted stem cell transplant. In DNA, the CDR3 is TGCGCCAGCAGCTTGCTACCGGGACAGGGGATATACGAGCAGTACTTC. As protein: CASSLLPGQGIYEQYF.